Given below is one TCR beta chain in context. Assay used: immunoSEQ multiplex PCR; TCRdb lists only in-frame clones, some missing. The sample carries about 360,000 clones, about 90% recorded once. Grouping used clinical history reported by participants in a survey and questionnaire. This sample is part of a study of blood T cell repertoires in COVID-19. Germline V CDR1 and CDR2: MNHEY, SMNVEV (reference sequence). The CDR3 spans 17 residues. Between the trimmed V and J ends, which lost 3 bases and 1 base, there was a span of 18 bases. The specimen was PBMCs or T cells enriched from blood (not recorded which). This receptor was obtained from a man aged 25-40 years who had recovered from COVID-19. This chain connects TRBV27 to TRBJ1-2; D is undetermined. The CDR3 protein is CASSFSGPRTLNYGYTF. Written as DNA, the CDR3 is TGTGCCAGCAGTTTTTCAGGCCCGCGAACTCTTAACTATGGCTACACCTTC.